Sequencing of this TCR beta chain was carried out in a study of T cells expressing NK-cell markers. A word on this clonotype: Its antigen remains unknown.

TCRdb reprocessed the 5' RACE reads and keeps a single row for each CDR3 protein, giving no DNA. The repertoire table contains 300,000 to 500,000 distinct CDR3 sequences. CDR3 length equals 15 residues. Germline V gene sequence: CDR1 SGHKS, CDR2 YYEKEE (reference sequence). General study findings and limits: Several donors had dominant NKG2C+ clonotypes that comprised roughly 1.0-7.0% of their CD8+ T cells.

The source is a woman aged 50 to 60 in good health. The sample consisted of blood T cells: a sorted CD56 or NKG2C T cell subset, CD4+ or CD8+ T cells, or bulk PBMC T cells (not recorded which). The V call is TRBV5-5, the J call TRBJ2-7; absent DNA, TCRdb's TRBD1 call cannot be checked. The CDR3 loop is CASSLNAGVPYEQYF.